Listed below are T cell receptor beta chains from one sample, sequenced in a study of CD8+CD57+ T cells in acquired aplastic anemia. One entry per CDR3 protein, called by TCRdb with MiXCR from the reads. Among around 170,000 distinct CDR3 sequences listed, around 47% were seen once. Sequencing was done on a sample of sorted CD4+, CD8+, or CD8+CD57+ T cells (not recorded which) from PBMCs. These receptors came from a human donor with aplastic anemia. Both conserved end residues are part of each CDR3. The order of the fields is V gene, J gene, D gene, clone size, CDR3 DNA, CDR3 protein. D genes are given only for firm matches. The size of a clone is reported for some rows only, either as once, few or many, or as a class for expanded clones.

TRBV25-1,TRBJ1-5,.,.,TGTGCCAGCAGTCGCCGACGGTATAGCAATCAGCCCCAGCATTTT,CASSRRRYSNQPQHF
TRBV18,TRBJ1-1,.,.,TGTGCCAGCTCACCGGGGGGAGACACTGAAGCTTTCTTT,CASSPGGDTEAFF
TRBV9,TRBJ1-5,.,many,TGTGCCAGCAGCGTCGGTGACGGGAGTAGCAATCAGCCCCAGCATTTT,CASSVGDGSSNQPQHF
TRBV11-2,TRBJ2-1,TRBD2,.,TGTGCCAGCAGCTTAGACGGACTAGTAGGGAGCAATGAGCAGTTCTTC,CASSLDGLVGSNEQFF
TRBV7-7,TRBJ2-7,.,few,TGTGCCAGCAGTCGAGGGACGGTCTACGAGCAGTACTTC,CASSRGTVYEQYF
TRBV10-3,TRBJ2-6,.,many,TGTGCCATCAGACCGAGCTCTGGGGCCAACGTCCTGACTTTC,CAIRPSSGANVLTF
TRBV30,TRBJ2-6,.,few,TGTGCCTGGAAGCTTTCTGGGGCCAACGTCCTGACTTTC,CAWKLSGANVLTF
TRBV7-9,TRBJ2-7,TRBD2,many,TGTGCCAGCAGCTTAGCGGGACTAGCAGACGAGCAGTACTTC,CASSLAGLADEQYF
TRBV2,TRBJ1-4,.,.,TGTGCCAGCAGTGAAAGGGGTAATGAAAAACTGTTTTTT,CASSERGNEKLFF
TRBV19,TRBJ2-3,.,.,TGTGCCAGTAGTATAAAAAGCGGCGATGAGCAGTATTTT,CASSIKSGDEQYF
TRBV20-1,TRBJ2-2,TRBD1,.,TGCAGTGCTACCCGGGGACAGGGGGTCGGCGGGGAGCTGTTTTTT,CSATRGQGVGGELFF
TRBV2,TRBJ2-4,.,many,TGTGCCAGTAGAAACCGGGACACCGCCAAAAACATTCAGTACTTC,CASRNRDTAKNIQYF
TRBV10-3,TRBJ2-7,TRBD2,.,TGTGCCATCAGTGATTTGTACCAGCGGGGCTACGAGCAGTACTTC,CAISDLYQRGYEQYF
TRBV15,TRBJ2-5,.,many,TGTGCCACTGCTCTGGGGCTTCAAGAGACCCAGTACTTC,CATALGLQETQYF
TRBV2,TRBJ1-1,.,many,TGTGCCAGCAGTTACGACAGGGAAGCTTTCTTT,CASSYDREAFF
TRBV7-9,TRBJ2-7,TRBD2,many,TGTGCCAGCAGCCGAATTAGCGGGGGCTCCTACGAGCAGTACTTC,CASSRISGGSYEQYF
TRBV10-3,TRBJ1-2,.,.,TGTGCCATCAGTCCAGAGGGGTCCGGCTACACCTTC,CAISPEGSGYTF
TRBV24-1,TRBJ1-6,.,.,TGTGCCACCAGGGACGAGGGGTACAATCAGCCCCTCCACTTT,CATRDEGYNQPLHF
TRBV10-1,TRBJ2-3,.,few,TGCGCCAGCAGAGGACAACGTGGGGATACGCAGTATTTT,CASRGQRGDTQYF
TRBV6-1,TRBJ1-2,.,.,TGTGCCAGCAGCCAAGGGACTCCGGGGGTAGGCTATGGCTACACCTTC,CASSQGTPGVGYGYTF
TRBV14,TRBJ2-1,.,.,TGTGCCAGCAGAGCCCCAGGGTATGAGCAGTTCTTC,CASRAPGYEQFF
TRBV2,TRBJ1-2,TRBD1,.,TGTGCCAGCAGTGTTGGGACAGGGGTAGGTGGCTACACCTTC,CASSVGTGVGGYTF
TRBV29-1,TRBJ1-1,.,many,TGCAGCGCCTGGAGGGGGGGAAAAAACACTGAAGCTTTCTTT,CSAWRGGKNTEAFF
TRBV11-1,TRBJ2-1,TRBD1,many,TGTGCCAGCAGCTTAGAGGACAGGGGGAGGGATGAGCAGTTCTTC,CASSLEDRGRDEQFF
TRBV2,TRBJ2-7,.,few,TGTGCCAGCAGTGCCGCCAGCTTCTACGAGCAGTACTTC,CASSAASFYEQYF
TRBV5-5,TRBJ1-2,.,many,TGTGCCAGCAGCCCGTATGGCCAAACCCCGTATGGCTACACCTTC,CASSPYGQTPYGYTF
TRBV7-6,TRBJ1-1,.,many,TGTGCCAGCAGCTTAGACCCCCTTCAGCGAATGAACACTGAAGCTTTCTTT,CASSLDPLQRMNTEAFF
TRBV6-2/TRBV6-3,TRBJ2-7,.,many,TGTGCCAGCAGTTTTTACAAGGGGTACGAGCAGTACTTC,CASSFYKGYEQYF
TRBV5-5,TRBJ2-7,TRBD1,.,TGTGCCAGCAGCTTGGGAGACAGGGTCCTTTACGAGCAGTACTTC,CASSLGDRVLYEQYF
TRBV12-3/TRBV12-4,TRBJ2-7,.,many,TGTGCCAGCAGTTTAGTCGGGGTTGGGCCAAACGAGCAGTACTTC,CASSLVGVGPNEQYF
TRBV2,TRBJ1-6,.,few,TGTGCCAGCAGTGCCAGTTCCCACTCACCCCTCCACTTT,CASSASSHSPLHF
TRBV6-2/TRBV6-3,TRBJ2-7,.,.,TGTGCCAGCAGTTACCCGACAGGATATCCCTACGAGCAGTACTTC,CASSYPTGYPYEQYF
TRBV10-3,TRBJ2-2,.,.,TGTGCCAGCAGGGCAGGGGGGGGGAACACCGGGGAGCTGTTTTTT,CASRAGGGNTGELFF
TRBV10-1,TRBJ2-3,TRBD2,.,TGCGCCAGCAGTGAAACCCTAGCGGGAGGGTCAGATACGCAGTATTTT,CASSETLAGGSDTQYF
TRBV20-1,TRBJ2-3,.,.,TGCAGTGCCTCTGATACGCAGTATTTT,CSASDTQYF
TRBV7-9,TRBJ1-3,TRBD1,many,TGTGCCAGCAGCTTAGCTCCCACAGGGGGTCTGAACACCATATATTTT,CASSLAPTGGLNTIYF
TRBV5-5,TRBJ1-1,TRBD1,.,TGTGCCAGCAGCTTCGGGTCAGGGGGCACTGAAGCTTTCTTT,CASSFGSGGTEAFF
TRBV2,TRBJ1-5,TRBD1,many,TGTGCCAGCAGTGATAGGACAGGGAGGCAGCCCCAGCATTTT,CASSDRTGRQPQHF
TRBV12-3/TRBV12-4,TRBJ1-2,.,many,TGTGCCAGCAGTTTTAGCAGAAGGAACTATGGCTACACCTTC,CASSFSRRNYGYTF
TRBV19,TRBJ1-1,.,many,TGTGCCAGTAGTTCACCCAAGGGGACTACGAACACTGAAGCTTTCTTT,CASSSPKGTTNTEAFF
TRBV7-2,TRBJ1-1,TRBD1,many,TGTGCCAGCAGCCGAACTGGGACAGGTATGAACACTGAAGCTTTCTTT,CASSRTGTGMNTEAFF